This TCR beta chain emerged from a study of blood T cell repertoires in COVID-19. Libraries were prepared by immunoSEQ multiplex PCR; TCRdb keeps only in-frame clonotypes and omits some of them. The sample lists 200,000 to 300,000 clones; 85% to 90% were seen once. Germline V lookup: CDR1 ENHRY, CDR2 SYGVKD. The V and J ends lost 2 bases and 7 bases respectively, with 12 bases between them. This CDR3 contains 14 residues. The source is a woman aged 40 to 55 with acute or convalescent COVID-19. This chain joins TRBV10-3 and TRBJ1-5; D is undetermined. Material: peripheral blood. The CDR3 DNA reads TGTGCCATCAGTGAGGCGGGGATTAACCAGCCCCAGCATTTT. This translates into CAISEAGINQPQHF.